This TCR beta chain was recovered during a study of shared clonotypes between healthy human individuals. The study, taken as a whole, reports: Sorted-subset sequencing was shown by rarefaction to be incomplete despite large depth. Clonotypes shared by all four sorted-subset donors had higher generation probabilities than non-shared clonotypes.

The naive CD8 fraction comprised CD45RO-negative cells positively selected for CCR7 and excluded terminally differentiated effector memory CD45RA+ cells. V lost 3 bases to trimming and J lost 5 bases, with 11 bases between them. The CDR3 is 13 residues long. CDR1 is SGDLS, CDR2 YYNGEE, per germline. Clones were sequenced by immunoSEQ multiplex PCR, and TCRdb holds only the in-frame ones, with some missing. The data show approximately 840,000 clones, about 96% seen once. In regard to this clone: Its antigen is currently unknown.

The V and J genes are TRBV9 and TRBJ1-2; D is undetermined. Sample: naive CD8+ T cells sorted from blood. The source is a man aged 25 to 40 in good health. For the CDR3, the DNA is TGTGCCAGCAGCGCTGACATGGGGTATGGCTACACCTTC. Its protein is CASSADMGYGYTF.